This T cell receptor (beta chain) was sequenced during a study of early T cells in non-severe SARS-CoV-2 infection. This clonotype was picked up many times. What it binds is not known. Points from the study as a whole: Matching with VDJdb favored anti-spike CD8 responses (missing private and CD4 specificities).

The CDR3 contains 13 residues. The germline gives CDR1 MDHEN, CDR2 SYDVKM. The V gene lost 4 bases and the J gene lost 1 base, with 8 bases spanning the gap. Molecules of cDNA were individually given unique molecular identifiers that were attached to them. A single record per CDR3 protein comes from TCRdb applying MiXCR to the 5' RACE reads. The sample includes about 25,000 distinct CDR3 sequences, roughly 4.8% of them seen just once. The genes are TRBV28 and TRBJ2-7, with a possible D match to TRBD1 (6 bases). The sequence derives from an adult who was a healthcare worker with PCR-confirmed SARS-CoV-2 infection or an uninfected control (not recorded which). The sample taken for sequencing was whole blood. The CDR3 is CASSSGQSYEQYF. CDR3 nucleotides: TGTGCCAGCAGTTCAGGACAGTCCTACGAGCAGTACTTC.